One and the same sample provided the 8 T cell receptor beta chains below, sequenced in a study of CD8 T cells in ankylosing spondylitis. Using its own MiXCR run on the 5' RACE reads, TCRdb lists one record per CDR3 protein. The table records approximately 250,000 distinct CDR3 sequences, roughly 25% of them present only once. Sequencing input: blood, either unsorted or a sorted T cell fraction (not recorded which). These TCRs come from a male donor with ankylosing spondylitis or in good health (not recorded which).

The V and J genes are TRBV28 and TRBJ2-1, with D tentatively TRBD2 (5 bases). This CDR3 contains 14 residues. Germline CDR1 reads MDHEN; CDR2 reads SYDVKM. V was shortened by 7 bases and J by 7 bases, with 17 bases between the two germline ends. The CDR3 DNA is TGTGCCAGCACCCCTTTTGAGGGCGGGAATGAGCAGTTCTTC. Amino acids: CASTPFEGGNEQFF.

The chain recombines TRBV13 with TRBJ1-1; no firm D call. This CDR3 is built from 15 residues. V was pared by 0 bases and J by 0 bases, with 8 bases between. Per germline, CDR1 PRHDT and CDR2 FYEKMQ (reference sequence). The CDR3 spells CASSLGRRLNTEAFF. The CDR3 DNA is TGTGCCAGCAGCTTAGGCAGACGGCTGAACACTGAAGCTTTCTTT.

DNA of the CDR3: TGTGCCAGCAGTCTCCGAGTCTCCCCAGCTTTCGGGGAGCTGTTTTTT. This codes for CASSLRVSPAFGELFF. The genes are TRBV12-3 or TRBV12-4 and TRBJ2-2; D ambiguous. The CDR3 covers 16 residues. Trimming shortened V by 5 bases and J by 7 bases, and 20 bases separated the two germline ends.

V gene TRBV12-3 or TRBV12-4 combines with J gene TRBJ2-7; 7 bases match TRBD2. V dropped 8 bases and J dropped 0; count of bases not matched to a gene: 7. The CDR3 runs 14 residues. CDR3 nucleotide sequence: TGTGCCAGCGGCAGGGCTAGCGGCTCCTACGAGCAGTACTTC. It encodes CASGRASGSYEQYF.

This clonotype was observed many times. The chain employs TRBV12-3 or TRBV12-4 and TRBJ2-3; D possibly corresponds to TRBD1 (6 bases). The CDR3 totals 14 residues. Trimming pared 6 bases from V and 13 bases from J, leaving 23 bases between. CDR3 coding DNA: TGTGCCAGCAGATCATCCTCCGGGACCAAGGGGGAGTATTTT. It translates to CASRSSSGTKGEYF.

The rearrangement uses TRBV20-1 and TRBJ2-2; D remains ambiguous. Looked up from germline, CDR1 is DFQATT and CDR2 is SNEGSKA (reference sequence). The CDR3 is made up of 14 amino acids. V gave up 3 bases and J gave up 4 bases, with 12 bases separating them. The CDR3, as DNA: TGCAGTGCTAGTATCGAGTCTCTCACCGGGGAGCTGTTTTTT. This codes for CSASIESLTGELFF.

The V gene is TRBV20-1, the J gene TRBJ2-7, with D maybe TRBD1 (6 bases). Trimming shortened V by 3 bases and J by 3 bases, and 18 bases separated the two germline ends. The CDR3 has 15 amino acids. Germline lookup yields CDR1 DFQATT and CDR2 SNEGSKA (reference sequence). Here the CDR3 reads CSASLGPGAYYEQYF. CDR3 nucleotide sequence: TGCAGTGCTAGTTTAGGGCCAGGGGCTTACTACGAGCAGTACTTC.

This clonotype was counted at least ten times. The chain combines TRBV6-1 with TRBJ1-4; 8 bases line up with TRBD1. Trimming took 8 bases from V and 6 from J; bases not matched to a gene: 8. The CDR3 length is 14 residues. Germline V lookup: CDR1 MNHNS, CDR2 SASEGT. Here the CDR3 reads CASRQGARDEKLFF. The DNA of the CDR3 is TGTGCCAGCCGCCAGGGGGCGAGGGATGAAAAACTGTTTTTT.